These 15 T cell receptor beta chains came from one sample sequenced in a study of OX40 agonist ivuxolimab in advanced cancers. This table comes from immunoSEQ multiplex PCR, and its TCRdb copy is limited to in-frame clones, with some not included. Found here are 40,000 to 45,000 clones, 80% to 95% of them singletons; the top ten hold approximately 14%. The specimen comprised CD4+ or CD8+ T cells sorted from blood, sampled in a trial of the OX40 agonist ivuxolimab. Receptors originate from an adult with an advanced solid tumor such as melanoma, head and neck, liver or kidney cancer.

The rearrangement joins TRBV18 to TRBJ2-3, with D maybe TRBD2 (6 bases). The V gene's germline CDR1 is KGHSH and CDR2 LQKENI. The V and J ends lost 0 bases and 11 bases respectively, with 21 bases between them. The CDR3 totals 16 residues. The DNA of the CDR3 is TGTGCCAGCTCACCACCGACGGGAGCCCCCCGGGTGGGGCAGTATTTT. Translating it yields CASSPPTGAPRVGQYF.

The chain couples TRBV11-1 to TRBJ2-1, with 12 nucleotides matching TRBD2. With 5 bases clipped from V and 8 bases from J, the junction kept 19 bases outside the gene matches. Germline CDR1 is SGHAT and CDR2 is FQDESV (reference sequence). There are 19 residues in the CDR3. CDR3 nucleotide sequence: TGTGCCAGCAGCCCAGCGGTACTAGCGGGAGGAGGGGCAGGGCATGAGCAGTTCTTC. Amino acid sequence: CASSPAVLAGGGAGHEQFF.

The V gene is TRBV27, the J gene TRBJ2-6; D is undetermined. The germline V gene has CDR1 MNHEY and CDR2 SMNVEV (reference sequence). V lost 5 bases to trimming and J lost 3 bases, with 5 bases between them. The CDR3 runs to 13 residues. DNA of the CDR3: TGTGCCAGCAGTCTCTATGGGGCCAACGTCCTGACTTTC. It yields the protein CASSLYGANVLTF.

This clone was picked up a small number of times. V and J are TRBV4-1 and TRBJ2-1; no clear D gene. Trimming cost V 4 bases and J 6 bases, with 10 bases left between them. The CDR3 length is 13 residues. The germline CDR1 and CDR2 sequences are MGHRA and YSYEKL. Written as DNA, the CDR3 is TGCGCCAGCAGCCGGGCCGACCCCAATGAGCAGTTCTTC. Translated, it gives CASSRADPNEQFF.

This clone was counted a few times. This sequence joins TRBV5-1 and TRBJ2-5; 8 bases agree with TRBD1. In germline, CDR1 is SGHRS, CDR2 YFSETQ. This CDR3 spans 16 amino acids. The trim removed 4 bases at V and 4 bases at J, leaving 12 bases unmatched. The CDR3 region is CASSLGTGGLLETQYF. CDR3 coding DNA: TGCGCCAGCAGCCTCGGGACAGGCGGTTTACTAGAGACCCAGTACTTC.

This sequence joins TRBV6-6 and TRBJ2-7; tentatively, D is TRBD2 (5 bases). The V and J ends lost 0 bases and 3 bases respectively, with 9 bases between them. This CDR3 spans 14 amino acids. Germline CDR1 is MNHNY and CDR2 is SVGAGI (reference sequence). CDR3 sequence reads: CASSYSAGHYEQYF. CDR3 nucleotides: TGTGCCAGCAGTTACTCCGCGGGTCACTACGAGCAGTACTTC.

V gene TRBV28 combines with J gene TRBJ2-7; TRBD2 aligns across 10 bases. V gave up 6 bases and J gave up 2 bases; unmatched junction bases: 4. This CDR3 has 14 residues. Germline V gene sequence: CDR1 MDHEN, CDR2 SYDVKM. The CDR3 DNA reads TGTGCCAGCAGCACGGGACTAGCGACCTACGAGCAGTACTTC. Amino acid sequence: CASSTGLATYEQYF.

The CDR3 DNA reads TGTGCCAGCAGTGACAGGGTAAATTCACCCCTCCACTTT. This gives the protein CASSDRVNSPLHF. The V gene is TRBV6-5, the J gene TRBJ1-6; 7 bases are a match to TRBD1. The CDR3 loop spans 13 amino acids. The trim removed 5 bases at V and 7 bases at J, leaving 2 bases unmatched. Germline assignment: CDR1 MNHEY and CDR2 SVGAGI.

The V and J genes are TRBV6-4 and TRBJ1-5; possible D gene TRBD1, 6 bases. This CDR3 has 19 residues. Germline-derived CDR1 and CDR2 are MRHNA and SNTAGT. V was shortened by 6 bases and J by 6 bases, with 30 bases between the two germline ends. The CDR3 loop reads CASRSRGPPPRCLFQPQHF. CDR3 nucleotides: TGTGCCAGCAGGAGCAGGGGACCCCCACCCAGATGTTTGTTTCAGCCCCAGCATTTT.

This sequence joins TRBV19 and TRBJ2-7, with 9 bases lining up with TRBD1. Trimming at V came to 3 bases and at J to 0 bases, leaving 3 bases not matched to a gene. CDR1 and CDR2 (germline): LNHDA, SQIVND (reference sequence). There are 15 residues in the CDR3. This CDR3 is CASSMGQGYSYEQYF. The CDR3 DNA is TGTGCCAGTAGTATGGGACAGGGCTACTCCTACGAGCAGTACTTC.

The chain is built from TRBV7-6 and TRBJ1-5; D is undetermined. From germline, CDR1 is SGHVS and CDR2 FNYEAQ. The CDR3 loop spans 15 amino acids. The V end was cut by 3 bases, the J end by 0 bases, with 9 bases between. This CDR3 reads CASSLGTSSNQPQHF. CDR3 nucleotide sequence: TGTGCCAGCAGCTTGGGTACAAGTAGCAATCAGCCCCAGCATTTT.

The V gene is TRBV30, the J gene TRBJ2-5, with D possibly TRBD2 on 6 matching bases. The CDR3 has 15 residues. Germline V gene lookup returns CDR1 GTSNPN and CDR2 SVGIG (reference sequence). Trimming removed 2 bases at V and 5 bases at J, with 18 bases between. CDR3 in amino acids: CAWSYPVASDETQYF. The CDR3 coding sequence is TGTGCCTGGAGTTACCCGGTGGCTAGCGATGAGACCCAGTACTTC.

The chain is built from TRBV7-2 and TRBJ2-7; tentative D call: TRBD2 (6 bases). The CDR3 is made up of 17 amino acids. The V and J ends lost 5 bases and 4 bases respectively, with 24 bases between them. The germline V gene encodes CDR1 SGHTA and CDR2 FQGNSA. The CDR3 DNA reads TGTGCCAGCAGCCCTGACTCCTACGGGACTGGATTTTACGAGCAGTACTTC. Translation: CASSPDSYGTGFYEQYF.

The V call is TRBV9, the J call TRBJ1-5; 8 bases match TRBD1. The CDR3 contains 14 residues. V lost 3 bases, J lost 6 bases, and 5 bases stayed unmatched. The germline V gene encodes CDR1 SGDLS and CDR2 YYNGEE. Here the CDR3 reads CASSAQGGSQPQHF. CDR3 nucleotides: TGTGCCAGCAGCGCACAGGGGGGCAGTCAGCCCCAGCATTTT.

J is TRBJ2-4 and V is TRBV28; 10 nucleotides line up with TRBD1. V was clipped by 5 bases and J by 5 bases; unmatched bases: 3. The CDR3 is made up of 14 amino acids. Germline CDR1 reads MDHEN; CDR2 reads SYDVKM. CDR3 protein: CASSPTGGENIQYF. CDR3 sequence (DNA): TGTGCCAGCAGTCCGACAGGGGGCGAAAACATTCAGTACTTC. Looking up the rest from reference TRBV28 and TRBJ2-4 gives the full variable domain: DVKVTQSSRYLVKRTGEKVFLECVQDMDHENMFWYRQDPGLGLRLIYFSYDVKMKEKGDIPEGYSVSREKKERFSLILESASTNQTSMYLCASSPTGGENIQYFGAGTRLSVL.